The entry below gives a single T cell receptor (beta chain) sequence along with its context. The ends were cut back, 5 bases at V and 5 bases at J, with 8 bases in the middle. CDR1 SGHRS and CDR2 YFSETQ come from the germline V gene. This CDR3 comprises 12 residues. These data belong to a study of PD-L1 blockade in urothelial cancer. Sequencing was performed with immunoSEQ multiplex PCR; in TCRdb, only in-frame clones are kept and a portion is missing. The sample has 25,000 to 30,000 clones; roughly 80% are singletons. The receptor was isolated from a man between 50 and 59 years old with urothelial cancer. Sequencing used PBMCs, obtained around atezolizumab (anti-PD-L1) treatment. The V call is TRBV5-1, the J call TRBJ2-1; D is undetermined. The CDR3 nucleotides are TGCGCCAGCAGGTACGGAGACAATGAGCAGTTCTTC. Its translation is CASRYGDNEQFF.